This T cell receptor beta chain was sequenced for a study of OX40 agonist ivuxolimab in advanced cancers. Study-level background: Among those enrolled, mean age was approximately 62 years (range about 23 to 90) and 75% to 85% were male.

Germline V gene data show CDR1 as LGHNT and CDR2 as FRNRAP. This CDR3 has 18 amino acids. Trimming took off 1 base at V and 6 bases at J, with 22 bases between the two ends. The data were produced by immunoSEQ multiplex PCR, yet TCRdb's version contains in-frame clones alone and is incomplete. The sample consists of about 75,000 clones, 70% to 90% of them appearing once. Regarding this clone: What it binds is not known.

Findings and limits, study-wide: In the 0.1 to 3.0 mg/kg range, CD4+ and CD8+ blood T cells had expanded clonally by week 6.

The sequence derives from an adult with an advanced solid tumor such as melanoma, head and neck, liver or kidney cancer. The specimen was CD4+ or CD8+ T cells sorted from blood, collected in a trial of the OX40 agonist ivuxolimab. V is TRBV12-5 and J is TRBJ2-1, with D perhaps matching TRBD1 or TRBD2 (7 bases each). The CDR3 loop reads CASGLAGGGILTANEQFF. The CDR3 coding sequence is TGTGCTAGTGGTTTGGCAGGGGGGGGGATCCTAACCGCCAATGAGCAGTTCTTC.